This T cell receptor beta chain was identified in a study of spatial heterogeneity in lung cancer. V was shortened by 4 bases and J by 7 bases, with 24 bases between the two germline ends. This CDR3 has 17 residues. Germline V gives CDR1 SGHAT, CDR2 FQNNGV. Specified time point: blood at routine non-recurrence follow-up after resection. This clonotype was counted only a few times. TCRdb redid the calling of the 5' RACE reads with MiXCR, one entry per CDR3 protein. This table holds 110,000 or so distinct CDR3 sequences, 11% found once. Here the sequenced sample was PBMCs, taken at follow-up. The genes are TRBV11-2 and TRBJ2-3; D unclear. This receptor was taken from a female donor with early-stage non-small cell lung cancer. The CDR3 DNA follows: TGTGCCAGCAGCTCAGTAATAGGTGACCCATCTCCACATACGCAGTATTTT. It yields the protein CASSSVIGDPSPHTQYF.